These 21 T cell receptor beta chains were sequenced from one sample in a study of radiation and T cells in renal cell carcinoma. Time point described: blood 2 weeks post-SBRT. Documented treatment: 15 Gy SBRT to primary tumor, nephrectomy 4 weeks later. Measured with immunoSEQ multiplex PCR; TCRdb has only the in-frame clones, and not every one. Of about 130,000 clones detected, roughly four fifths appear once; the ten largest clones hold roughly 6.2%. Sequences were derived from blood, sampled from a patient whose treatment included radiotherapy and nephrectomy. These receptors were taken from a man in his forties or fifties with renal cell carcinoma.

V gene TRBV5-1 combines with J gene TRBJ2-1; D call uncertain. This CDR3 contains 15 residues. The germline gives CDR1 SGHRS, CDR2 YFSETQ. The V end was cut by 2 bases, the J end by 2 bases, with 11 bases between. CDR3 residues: CASSLVTQTYNEQFF. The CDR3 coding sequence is TGCGCCAGCAGCTTAGTCACTCAAACCTACAATGAGCAGTTCTTC.

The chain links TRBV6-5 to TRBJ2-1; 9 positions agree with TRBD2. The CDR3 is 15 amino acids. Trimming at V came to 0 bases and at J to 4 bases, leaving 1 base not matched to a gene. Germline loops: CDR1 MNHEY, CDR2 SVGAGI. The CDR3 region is CASSYSGLAYNEQFF. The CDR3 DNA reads TGTGCCAGCAGTTACTCGGGACTAGCTTACAATGAGCAGTTCTTC.

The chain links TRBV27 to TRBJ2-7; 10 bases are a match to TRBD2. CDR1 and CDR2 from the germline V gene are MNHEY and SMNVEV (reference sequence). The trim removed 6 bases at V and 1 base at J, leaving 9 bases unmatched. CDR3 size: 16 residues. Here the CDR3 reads CASSRLGLAASYEQYF. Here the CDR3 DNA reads TGTGCCAGCAGCAGACTTGGACTAGCGGCTTCCTACGAGCAGTACTTC.

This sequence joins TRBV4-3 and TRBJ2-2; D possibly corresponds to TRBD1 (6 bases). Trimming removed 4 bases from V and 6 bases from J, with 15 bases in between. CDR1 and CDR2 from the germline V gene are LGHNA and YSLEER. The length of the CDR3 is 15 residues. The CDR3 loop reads CASSPDRSLAGELFF. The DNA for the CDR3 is TGCGCCAGCAGCCCCGACAGGTCTTTGGCCGGGGAGCTGTTTTTT.

The CDR3 nucleotides are TGCAGCGTTGTTTATAGGGGGCGCAATGAAAAACTGTTTTTT. Translated: CSVVYRGRNEKLFF. V gene TRBV29-1 combines with J gene TRBJ1-4; 7 bases match TRBD1. CDR1 is SQVTM and CDR2 is ANQGSEA in the germline V gene. The CDR3 loop spans 14 amino acids. J was trimmed by 5 bases and V by 4 bases; bases with no gene match: 7.

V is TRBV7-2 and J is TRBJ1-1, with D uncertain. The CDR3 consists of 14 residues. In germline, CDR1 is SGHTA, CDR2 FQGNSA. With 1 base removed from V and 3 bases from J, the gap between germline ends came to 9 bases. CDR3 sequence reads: CASSLVARDTEAFF. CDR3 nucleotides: TGTGCCAGCAGCTTAGTGGCTCGCGACACTGAAGCTTTCTTT.

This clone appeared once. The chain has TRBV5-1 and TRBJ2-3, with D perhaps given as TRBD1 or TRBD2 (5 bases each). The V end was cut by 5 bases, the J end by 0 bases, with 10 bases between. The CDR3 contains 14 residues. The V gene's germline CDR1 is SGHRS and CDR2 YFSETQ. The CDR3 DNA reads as TGCGCCAGCAGTGGGGGTAGGAGCACAGATACGCAGTATTTT. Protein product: CASSGGRSTDTQYF.

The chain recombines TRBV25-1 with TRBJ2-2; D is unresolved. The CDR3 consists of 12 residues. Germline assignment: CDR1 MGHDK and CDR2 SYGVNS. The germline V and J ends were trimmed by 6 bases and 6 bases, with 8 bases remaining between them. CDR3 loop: CASRHFAGELFF. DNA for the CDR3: TGTGCCAGCAGACATTTTGCCGGGGAGCTGTTTTTT. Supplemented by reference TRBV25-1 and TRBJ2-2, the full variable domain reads EADIYQTPRYLVIGTGKKITLECSQTMGHDKMYWYQQDPGMELHLIHYSYGVNSTEKGDLSSESTVSRIRTEHFPLTLESARPSHTSQYLCASRHFAGELFFGEGSRLTVL.

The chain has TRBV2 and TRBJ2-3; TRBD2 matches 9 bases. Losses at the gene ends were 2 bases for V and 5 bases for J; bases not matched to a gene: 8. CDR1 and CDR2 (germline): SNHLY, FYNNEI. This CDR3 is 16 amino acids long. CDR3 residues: CASSEWRGGSRDTQYF. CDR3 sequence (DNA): TGTGCCAGCAGTGAATGGCGGGGGGGGTCTCGAGATACGCAGTATTTT.

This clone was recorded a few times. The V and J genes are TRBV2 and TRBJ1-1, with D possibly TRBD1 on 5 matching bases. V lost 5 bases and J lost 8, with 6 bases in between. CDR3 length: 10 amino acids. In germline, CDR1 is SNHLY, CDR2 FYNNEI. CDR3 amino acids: CASSSGEAFF. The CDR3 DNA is TGTGCCAGCAGTTCAGGGGAAGCTTTCTTT.

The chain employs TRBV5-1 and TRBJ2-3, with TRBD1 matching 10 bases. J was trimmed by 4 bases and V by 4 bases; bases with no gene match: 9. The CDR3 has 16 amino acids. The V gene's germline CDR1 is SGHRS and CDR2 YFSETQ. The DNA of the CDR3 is TGCGCCAGCAGCGCGAATGGACAGGGGGTCGCAGATACGCAGTATTTT. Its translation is CASSANGQGVADTQYF.

CDR3 region: CSAQEREQQYF. The CDR3 DNA sequence: TGCAGCGCCCAGGAGCGGGAGCAGCAGTACTTC. The chain has TRBV29-1 and TRBJ2-7; 8 bases line up with TRBD2. The CDR3 runs to 11 residues. Germline V gives CDR1 SQVTM, CDR2 ANQGSEA. V was clipped by 7 bases and J by 8 bases; unmatched bases: 7.

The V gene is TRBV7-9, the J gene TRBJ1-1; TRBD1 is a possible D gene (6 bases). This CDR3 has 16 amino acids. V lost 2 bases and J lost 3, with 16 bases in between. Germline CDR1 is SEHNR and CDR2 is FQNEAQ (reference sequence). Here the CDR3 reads CASSLLGRGVDTEAFF. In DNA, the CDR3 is TGTGCCAGCAGCTTATTGGGCAGGGGAGTGGACACTGAAGCTTTCTTT.

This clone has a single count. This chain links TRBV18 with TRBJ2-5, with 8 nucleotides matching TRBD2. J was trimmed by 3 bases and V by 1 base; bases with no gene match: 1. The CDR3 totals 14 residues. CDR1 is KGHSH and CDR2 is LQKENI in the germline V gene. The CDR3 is CASSPLRGEETQYF. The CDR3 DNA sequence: TGTGCCAGCTCACCACTGCGGGGGGAAGAGACCCAGTACTTC. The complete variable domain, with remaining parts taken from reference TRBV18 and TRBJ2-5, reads NAGVMQNPRHLVRRRGQEARLRCSPMKGHSHVYWYRQLPEEGLKFMVYLQKENIIDESGMPKERFSAEFPKEGPSILRIQQVVRGDSAAYFCASSPLRGEETQYFGPGTRLLVL.

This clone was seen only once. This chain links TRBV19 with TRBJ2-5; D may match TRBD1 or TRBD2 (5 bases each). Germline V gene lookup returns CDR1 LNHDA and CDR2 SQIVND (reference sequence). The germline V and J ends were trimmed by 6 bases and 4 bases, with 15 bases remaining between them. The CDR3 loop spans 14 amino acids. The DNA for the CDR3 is TGTGCCAGTAGGGCCGGCAGGGAGCGAGAGACCCAGTACTTC. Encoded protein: CASRAGRERETQYF.

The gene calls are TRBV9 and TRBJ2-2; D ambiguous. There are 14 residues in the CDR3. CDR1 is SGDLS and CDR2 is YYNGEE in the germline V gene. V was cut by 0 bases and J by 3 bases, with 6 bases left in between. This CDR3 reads CASSVVTDTGELFF. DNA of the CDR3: TGTGCCAGCAGCGTAGTTACTGACACCGGGGAGCTGTTTTTT.

The CDR3 coding sequence is TGCGCCAGCAGCCCGGATTCCCCTAGACAGGGCCACGAGCAGTACTTC. It specifies CASSPDSPRQGHEQYF. The chain joins TRBV5-1 to TRBJ2-7, with TRBD1 matching over 7 bases. Trimming removed 4 bases from V and 5 bases from J; junction bases left unmatched: 15. Germline values: CDR1 SGHRS, CDR2 YFSETQ. CDR3 length: 16 residues.

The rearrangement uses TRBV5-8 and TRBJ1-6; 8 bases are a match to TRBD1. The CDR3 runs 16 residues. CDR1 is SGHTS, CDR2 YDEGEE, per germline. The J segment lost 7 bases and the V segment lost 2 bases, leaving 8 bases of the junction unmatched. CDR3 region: CASSLRGQGENSPLHF. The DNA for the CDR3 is TGTGCCAGCAGCTTAAGAGGACAGGGTGAGAATTCACCCCTCCACTTT.

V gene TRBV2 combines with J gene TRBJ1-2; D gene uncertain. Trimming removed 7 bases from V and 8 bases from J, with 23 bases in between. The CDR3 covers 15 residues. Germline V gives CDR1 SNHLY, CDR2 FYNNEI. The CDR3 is CASTPLDPVRGGYTF. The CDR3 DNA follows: TGTGCCAGCACCCCTCTCGATCCGGTCCGAGGGGGCTACACCTTC.

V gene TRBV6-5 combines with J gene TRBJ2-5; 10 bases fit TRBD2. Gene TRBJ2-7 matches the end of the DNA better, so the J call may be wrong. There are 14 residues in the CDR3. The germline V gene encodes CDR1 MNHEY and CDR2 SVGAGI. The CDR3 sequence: CASRGTSDHYEQYF. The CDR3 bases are TGTGCCAGCAGAGGGACTAGCGATCACTACGAGCAGTACTTC.

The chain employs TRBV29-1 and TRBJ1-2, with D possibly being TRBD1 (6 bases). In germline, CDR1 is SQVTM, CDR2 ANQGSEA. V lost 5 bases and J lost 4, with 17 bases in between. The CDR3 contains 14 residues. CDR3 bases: TGCAGCGTTTCTGGGGGCGCCTCCTCCTATGGCTACACCTTC. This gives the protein CSVSGGASSYGYTF.